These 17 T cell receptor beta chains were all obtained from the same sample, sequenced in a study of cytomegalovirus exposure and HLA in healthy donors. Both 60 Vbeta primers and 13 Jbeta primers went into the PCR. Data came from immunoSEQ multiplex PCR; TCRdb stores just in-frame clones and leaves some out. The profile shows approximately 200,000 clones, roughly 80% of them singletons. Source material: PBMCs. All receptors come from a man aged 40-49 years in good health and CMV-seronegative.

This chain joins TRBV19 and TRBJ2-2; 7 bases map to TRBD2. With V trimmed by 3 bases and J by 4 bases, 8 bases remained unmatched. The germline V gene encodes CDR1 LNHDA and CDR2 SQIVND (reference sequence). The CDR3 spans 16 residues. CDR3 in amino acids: CASSIVSGRITGELFF. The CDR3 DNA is TGTGCCAGTAGTATCGTTAGCGGGCGGATCACCGGGGAGCTGTTTTTT.

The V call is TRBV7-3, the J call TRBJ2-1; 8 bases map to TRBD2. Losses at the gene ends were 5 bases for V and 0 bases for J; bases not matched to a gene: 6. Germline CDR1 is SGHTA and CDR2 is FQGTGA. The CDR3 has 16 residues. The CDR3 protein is CASSHRGGSSYNEQFF. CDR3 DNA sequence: TGTGCCAGCAGCCATCGGGGGGGGAGCTCCTACAATGAGCAGTTCTTC.

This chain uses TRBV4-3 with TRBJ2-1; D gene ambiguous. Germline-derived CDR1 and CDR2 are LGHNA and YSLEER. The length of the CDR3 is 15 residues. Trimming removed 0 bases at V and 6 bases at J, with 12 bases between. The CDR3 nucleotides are TGCGCCAGCAGCCAAGATTGGCCGTTCAGCAATGAGCAGTTCTTC. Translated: CASSQDWPFSNEQFF.

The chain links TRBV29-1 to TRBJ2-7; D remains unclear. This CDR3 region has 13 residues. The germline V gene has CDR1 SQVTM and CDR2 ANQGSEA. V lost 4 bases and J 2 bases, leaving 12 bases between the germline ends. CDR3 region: CSVGNGGTYEQYF. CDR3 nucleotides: TGCAGCGTTGGGAACGGCGGTACCTACGAGCAGTACTTC.

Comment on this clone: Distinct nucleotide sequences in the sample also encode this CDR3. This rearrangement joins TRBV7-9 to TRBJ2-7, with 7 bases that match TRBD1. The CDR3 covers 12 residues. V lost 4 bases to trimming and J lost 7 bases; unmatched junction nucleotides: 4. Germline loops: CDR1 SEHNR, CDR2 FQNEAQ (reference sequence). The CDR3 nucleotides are TGTGCCAGCAGCTCCACAGGGGATGAGCAGTACTTC. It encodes CASSSTGDEQYF.

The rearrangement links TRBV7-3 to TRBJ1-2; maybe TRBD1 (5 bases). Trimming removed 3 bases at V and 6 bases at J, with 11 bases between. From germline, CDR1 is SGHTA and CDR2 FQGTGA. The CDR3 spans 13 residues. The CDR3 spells CASSFQGSNGYTF. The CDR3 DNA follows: TGTGCCAGCAGCTTTCAGGGAAGTAATGGCTACACCTTC.

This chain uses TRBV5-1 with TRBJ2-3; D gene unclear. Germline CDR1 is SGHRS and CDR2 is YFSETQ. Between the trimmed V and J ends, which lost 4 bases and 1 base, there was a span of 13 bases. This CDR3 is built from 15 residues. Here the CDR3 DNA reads TGCGCCAGCAGCCCGATGCCGGCGGGCACAGATACGCAGTATTTT. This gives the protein CASSPMPAGTDTQYF.

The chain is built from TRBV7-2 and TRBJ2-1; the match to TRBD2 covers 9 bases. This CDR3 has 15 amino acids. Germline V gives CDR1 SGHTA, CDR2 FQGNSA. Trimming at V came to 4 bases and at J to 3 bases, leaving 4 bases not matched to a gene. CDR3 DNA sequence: TGTGCCAGCAGCTCGAGCGGGGGGCGCTACAATGAGCAGTTCTTC. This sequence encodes CASSSSGGRYNEQFF.

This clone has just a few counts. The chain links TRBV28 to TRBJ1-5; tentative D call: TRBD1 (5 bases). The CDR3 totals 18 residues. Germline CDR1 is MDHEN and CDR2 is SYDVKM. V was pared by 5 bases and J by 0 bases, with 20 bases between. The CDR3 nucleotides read TGTGCCAGCAGTGCATTCCCCGGGGGTACAAATAGCAATCAGCCCCAGCATTTT. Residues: CASSAFPGGTNSNQPQHF.

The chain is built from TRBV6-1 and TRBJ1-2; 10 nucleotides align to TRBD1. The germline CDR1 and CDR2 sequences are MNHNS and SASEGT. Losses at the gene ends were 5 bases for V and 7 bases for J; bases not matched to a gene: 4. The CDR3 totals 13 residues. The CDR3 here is CASSIDRGLGYTF. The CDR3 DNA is TGTGCCAGCAGTATCGACAGGGGGCTTGGCTACACCTTC.

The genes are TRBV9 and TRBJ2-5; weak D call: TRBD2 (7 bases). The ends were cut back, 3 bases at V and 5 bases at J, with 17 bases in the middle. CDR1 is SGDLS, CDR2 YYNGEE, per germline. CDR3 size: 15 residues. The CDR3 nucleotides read TGTGCCAGCAGCGCCAATACGGGGGGCCCGGAGACCCAGTACTTC. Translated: CASSANTGGPETQYF.

The CDR3 sequence is CASSSSMDNEQFF. The DNA for the CDR3 is TGCGCCAGCAGCTCCTCTATGGACAATGAGCAGTTCTTC. The V call is TRBV5-1, the J call TRBJ2-1; D is unresolved. This CDR3 is 13 amino acids long. V shed 3 bases and J shed 5 bases, with 9 bases lying between them. Per the germline V gene, CDR1 is SGHRS and CDR2 is YFSETQ.

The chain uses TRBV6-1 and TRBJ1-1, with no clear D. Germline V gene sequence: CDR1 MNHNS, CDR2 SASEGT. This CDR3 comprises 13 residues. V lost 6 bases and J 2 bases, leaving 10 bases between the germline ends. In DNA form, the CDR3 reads TGTGCCAGCAGCAACCACAGAAACACTGAAGCTTTCTTT. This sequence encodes CASSNHRNTEAFF.

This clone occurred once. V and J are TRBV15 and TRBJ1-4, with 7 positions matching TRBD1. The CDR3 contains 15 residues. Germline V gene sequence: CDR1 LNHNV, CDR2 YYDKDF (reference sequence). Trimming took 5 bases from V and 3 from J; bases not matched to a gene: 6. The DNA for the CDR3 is TGTGCCACCAGCGGAAACAGGGGTGCTAATGAAAAACTGTTTTTT. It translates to CATSGNRGANEKLFF.

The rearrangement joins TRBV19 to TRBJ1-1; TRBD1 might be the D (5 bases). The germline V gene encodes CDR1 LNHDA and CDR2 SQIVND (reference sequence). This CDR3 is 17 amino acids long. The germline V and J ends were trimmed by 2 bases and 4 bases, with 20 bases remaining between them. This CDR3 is CASSILGLDSASTEAFF. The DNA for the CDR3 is TGTGCCAGTAGTATATTGGGGCTTGACAGTGCCTCCACTGAAGCTTTCTTT.

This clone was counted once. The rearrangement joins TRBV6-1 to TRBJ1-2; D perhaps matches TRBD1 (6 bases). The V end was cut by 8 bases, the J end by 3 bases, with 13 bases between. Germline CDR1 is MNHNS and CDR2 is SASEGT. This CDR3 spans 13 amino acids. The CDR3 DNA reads TGTGCCAGCGTAAGGACAGTCCACTATGGCTACACCTTC. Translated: CASVRTVHYGYTF.

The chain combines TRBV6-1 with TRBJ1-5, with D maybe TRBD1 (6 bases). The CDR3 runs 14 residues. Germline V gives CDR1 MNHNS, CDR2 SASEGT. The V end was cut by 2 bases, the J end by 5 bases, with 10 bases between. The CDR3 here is CASSEQGRHQPQHF. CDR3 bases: TGTGCCAGCAGTGAACAGGGGCGGCATCAGCCCCAGCATTTT.